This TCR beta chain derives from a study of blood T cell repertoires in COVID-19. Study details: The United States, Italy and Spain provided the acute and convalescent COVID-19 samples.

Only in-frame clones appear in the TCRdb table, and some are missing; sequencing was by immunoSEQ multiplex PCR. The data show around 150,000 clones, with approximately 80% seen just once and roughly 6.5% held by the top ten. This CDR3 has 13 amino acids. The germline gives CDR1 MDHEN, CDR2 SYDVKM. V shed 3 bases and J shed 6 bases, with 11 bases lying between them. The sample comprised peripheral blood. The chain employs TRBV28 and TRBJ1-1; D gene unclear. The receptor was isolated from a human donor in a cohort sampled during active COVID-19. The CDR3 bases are TGTGCCAGCAGTTTGCGGCGGTATCCTGAAGCTTTCTTT. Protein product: CASSLRRYPEAFF.